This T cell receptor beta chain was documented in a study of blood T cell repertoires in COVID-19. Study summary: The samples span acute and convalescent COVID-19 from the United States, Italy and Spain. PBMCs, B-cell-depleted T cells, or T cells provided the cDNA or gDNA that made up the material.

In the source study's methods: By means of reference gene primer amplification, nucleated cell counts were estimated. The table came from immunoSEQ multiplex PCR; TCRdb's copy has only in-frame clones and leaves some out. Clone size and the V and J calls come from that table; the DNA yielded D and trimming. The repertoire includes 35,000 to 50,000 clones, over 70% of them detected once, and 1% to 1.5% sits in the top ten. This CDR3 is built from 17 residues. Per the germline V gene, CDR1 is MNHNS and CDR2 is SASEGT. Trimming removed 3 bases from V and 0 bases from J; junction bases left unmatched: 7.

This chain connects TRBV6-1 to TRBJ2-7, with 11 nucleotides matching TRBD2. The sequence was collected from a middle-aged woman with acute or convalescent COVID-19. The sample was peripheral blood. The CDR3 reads CASSELAGGRSSYEQYF. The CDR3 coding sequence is TGTGCCAGCAGTGAGCTAGCGGGGGGCCGGAGCTCCTACGAGCAGTACTTC.